The T cell receptor (beta chain) described here comes from a study of human T cells and chemical hapten exposure. Notes on the study in general: Expanded TCR sets contained significantly more large CDR3 similarity clusters than controls.

V gave up 4 bases and J gave up 5 bases; unmatched junction bases: 10. There are 15 residues in the CDR3. CDR1 is SGHVS, CDR2 FNYEAQ, per germline. Comment on this clonotype: As yet, its antigen is unknown.

MiXCR, applied by TCRdb to the RACE reads, yields one record per CDR3 protein. The profile shows roughly 100,000 distinct CDR3 sequences, around 12% of them singletons. Time point of the sample: pre-sensitization, week 0. Documented treatment: therapeutic diphenylcyclopropenone sensitization with weekly scalp DPC. At every patch-test visit, blood was drawn before the patch test was applied. Non-pregnant alopecia patients aged 18 to 70, suitable for DPC therapy. The rearrangement links TRBV7-6 to TRBJ1-1; TRBD1 aligns across 7 bases. The specimen was whole blood, collected in connection with sensitization to the hapten diphenylcyclopropenone (DPC). The sequence was obtained from a woman between 50 and 59 years old with alopecia areata. Some clones in this sample may be carry-over from other donors' samples. CDR3 amino acids: CASSSSQGIKTEAFF. Written as DNA, the CDR3 is TGTGCCAGCAGCTCCTCACAGGGGATTAAGACTGAAGCTTTCTTT. The whole variable domain, filled in from reference TRBV7-6 and TRBJ1-1, reads GAGVSQSPRYKVTKRGQDVALRCDPISGHVSLYWYRQALGQGPEFLTYFNYEAQQDKSGLPNDRFSAERPEGSISTLTIQRTEQRDSAMYRCASSSSQGIKTEAFFGQGTRLTVV.